These T cell receptor beta chains were read from a single sample in a study of cytomegalovirus exposure and HLA in healthy donors. The table came from immunoSEQ multiplex PCR; TCRdb's copy has only in-frame clones and leaves some out. This table holds 180,000 or so clones, roughly 84% found once. Material for sequencing was PBMCs. The receptors shown here come from a male donor in good health and CMV-seronegative. Each CDR3 is given with its conserved first and last residue. Fields, in order: clone size, J gene, D gene, V gene, CDR3 DNA, CDR3 protein. D genes are given only for firm matches. The size entry is marked missing in some rows and otherwise reads once, few, many or a size class.

- | TRBJ2-7 | - | TRBV7-2 | TGTGCCAGCAGCTTTTTTGTCAGTCAATCCTACGAGCAGTACTTC | CASSFFVSQSYEQYF
once | TRBJ1-1 | - | TRBV5-1 | TGCGCCAGCAGCTTAGTGGGGGGGCTTACTGAAGCTTTCTTT | CASSLVGGLTEAFF
- | TRBJ2-3 | TRBD1 | TRBV5-1 | TGCGCCAGCAGCTTGGGGGGCAGGGGGTCAGATACGCAGTATTTT | CASSLGGRGSDTQYF
- | TRBJ2-7 | TRBD2 | TRBV7-9 | TGTGCCAGCAGCTTGTTACAACCGGGACTAGGATCCGAGCAGTACTTC | CASSLLQPGLGSEQYF
- | TRBJ2-7 | - | TRBV28 | TGTGCCAGCACCCGAGGGGGGGGCAGGACCTACGAGCAGTACTTC | CASTRGGGRTYEQYF
- | TRBJ1-2 | - | TRBV5-5 | TGTGCCAGCAGCTTCACAGGGTCGGGCTATGGCTACACCTTC | CASSFTGSGYGYTF
- | TRBJ1-4 | TRBD1 | TRBV4-2 | TGTGCCAGCAGCCCCTTATCAGGGGGCGTTGAGGAAAAACTGTTTTTT | CASSPLSGGVEEKLFF
- | TRBJ2-1 | TRBD2 | TRBV5-1 | TGCGCCAGCAGCTCGGACGGACTAGCGGGCTACAATGAGCAGTTCTTC | CASSSDGLAGYNEQFF
few | TRBJ1-4 | - | TRBV30 | TGTGCCTGGAGTGTTGAGGCCCCAGGGGAAAAACTGTTTTTT | CAWSVEAPGEKLFF
- | TRBJ2-5 | TRBD1 | TRBV7-9 | TGTGCCAGCAGCGTTACGACAGGGGTCCAAGAGACCCAGTACTTC | CASSVTTGVQETQYF
- | TRBJ2-7 | - | TRBV19 | TGTGCCAGTAGTATCTGGGGAGCCTACGAGCAGTACTTC | CASSIWGAYEQYF
- | TRBJ2-7 | TRBD2 | TRBV7-8 | TGTGCCAGCAGCCGGACTATCGCGGGAGGGCCTCAGTACTTC | CASSRTIAGGPQYF
- | TRBJ1-3 | - | TRBV6-5 | TGTGCCAGCAGTCCCCGGACAGGAAACACCATATATTTT | CASSPRTGNTIYF
- | TRBJ1-6 | TRBD1 | TRBV9 | TGTGCCAGCAGCGCACAGGGGGCGAACTCACCCCTCCACTTT | CASSAQGANSPLHF
- | TRBJ2-1 | TRBD2 | TRBV11-1 | TGTGCCAGCAGCTTAGCGAGGTCGGCTAGCGGGAGGTACAATGAGCAGTTCTTC | CASSLARSASGRYNEQFF
- | TRBJ1-2 | TRBD1 | TRBV6-1 | TGTGCCAGCAGTTTAACAGGGGAGCGGTACTATGGCTACACCTTC | CASSLTGERYYGYTF
- | TRBJ2-1 | - | TRBV5-1 | TGCGCCAGCAGCCTGGAGCGGGCGGGCTACAATGAGCAGTTCTTC | CASSLERAGYNEQFF
- | TRBJ1-5 | - | TRBV19 | TGTGCCATCAAAGCTGGAGGGCTATATAGCAATCAGCCCCAGCATTTT | CAIKAGGLYSNQPQHF
- | TRBJ2-7 | - | TRBV28 | TGTGCCAGCAGTTATCCCAAGGACTCGATCAAGACATACGAGCAGTACTTC | CASSYPKDSIKTYEQYF
- | TRBJ1-1 | - | TRBV5-1 | TGCGCCAGCAGCAGGGGCGCCCTCGCTGAAGCTTTCTTT | CASSRGALAEAFF
- | TRBJ2-2 | TRBD2 | TRBV6-5 | TGTGCCACCGCGGGGGGTTTTCTTTCCGGGGAGCTGTTTTTT | CATAGGFLSGELFF
- | TRBJ2-1 | - | TRBV6-1 | TGTGCCAGCAGTGTTATGGGGGGTGGGAATGAGCAGTTCTTC | CASSVMGGGNEQFF
- | TRBJ1-2 | - | TRBV19 | TGTGCCAGCGGAGGGGACCCTAACTATGGCTACACCTTC | CASGGDPNYGYTF
- | TRBJ2-1 | TRBD2 | TRBV5-1 | TGCGCCAGCAGCCCCCAAGGTGTACGACTAGCGGGCGTCGCCTACAATGAGCAGTTCTTC | CASSPQGVRLAGVAYNEQFF
- | TRBJ2-7 | TRBD1 | TRBV6-6 | TGTGCCAGCAGACCCGGGACAGGGGGGTCCTACGAGCAGTACTTC | CASRPGTGGSYEQYF
- | TRBJ1-1 | TRBD1 | TRBV5-1 | TGCGCCAGCCGACAAACGACAGGGGAGGACACTGAAGCTTTCTTT | CASRQTTGEDTEAFF
- | TRBJ2-2 | - | TRBV5-1 | TGCGCCAGCAGCTTGGAGGTAGCCCGGGAGCTGTTTTTT | CASSLEVARELFF
- | TRBJ2-3 | TRBD1 | TRBV5-1 | TGCGCCAGCAGCCCGGGACAGGCGAGGGCAGATACGCAGTATTTT | CASSPGQARADTQYF
- | TRBJ1-1 | - | TRBV19 | TGTGCCAGTAGTGCCGGGGGGTCTTCGGGAGCTTTCTTT | CASSAGGSSGAFF
- | TRBJ2-1 | TRBD2 | TRBV7-9 | TGTGCCAGCAGCCGAAGAGGGCTAGCGGGAGGTTGGCGCAATGAGCAGTTCTTC | CASSRRGLAGGWRNEQFF
- | TRBJ2-1 | - | TRBV28 | - | CASSSSGQGFRDEQFF
- | TRBJ2-2 | - | TRBV6-5 | TGTGCCAGCAGTTACCTAAGTAATGGGGAGCTGTTTTTT | CASSYLSNGELFF
- | TRBJ2-1 | TRBD1 | TRBV10-3 | TGTGCCATCAGTCAACCGGGACAGGGGAACAATGAGCAGTTCTTC | CAISQPGQGNNEQFF
- | TRBJ1-1 | TRBD1 | TRBV9 | TGTGCCAGCAGCCCAGAAACAGGGGTGCGGAACACTGAAGCTTTCTTT | CASSPETGVRNTEAFF
- | TRBJ2-1 | - | TRBV28 | TGTGCCAGCAGCCCGTTGGGGGGGCGGACGGAGCAGTTCTTC | CASSPLGGRTEQFF
- | TRBJ2-2 | - | TRBV5-6 | TGTGCCAGCAGCTTGTACGGTCGTGGGCCGAACACCGGGGAGCTGTTTTTT | CASSLYGRGPNTGELFF
- | TRBJ1-6 | - | TRBV27 | TGTGCCAGCAGTTTATCGATAACGGTAGATAATTCACCCCTCCACTTT | CASSLSITVDNSPLHF
- | TRBJ2-4 | - | TRBV2 | TGTGCCAGCAGTGATTCTGGAGCCCTAGCCAAAAACATTCAGTACTTC | CASSDSGALAKNIQYF
- | TRBJ2-5 | TRBD2 | TRBV5-1 | TGCGCCAGCAGGGGGGGACTAGCACCCCAAGAGACCCAGTACTTC | CASRGGLAPQETQYF
few | TRBJ1-1 | - | TRBV5-1 | TGCGCCAGCAGGCTCGACAGTGGGTGGACTGAAGCTTTCTTT | CASRLDSGWTEAFF
- | TRBJ2-7 | - | TRBV6-5 | TGTGCCAGCAGTTACCGACAGAGCTCCTACGAGCAGTACTTC | CASSYRQSSYEQYF
- | TRBJ2-1 | - | TRBV7-3 | TGTGCCAGCAGCTTAACGATGGCGGGTAAAAATGAGCAGTTCTTC | CASSLTMAGKNEQFF
- | TRBJ2-2 | - | TRBV6-5 | TGTGCCAGCAGTTACTCGTGGAGGACCGGGGAGCTGTTTTTT | CASSYSWRTGELFF
once | TRBJ1-1 | TRBD1 | TRBV6-6 | TGTGCCAGCAGTTACTTTACAGGGGAGAAGAAGGCTGAAGCTTTCTTT | CASSYFTGEKKAEAFF